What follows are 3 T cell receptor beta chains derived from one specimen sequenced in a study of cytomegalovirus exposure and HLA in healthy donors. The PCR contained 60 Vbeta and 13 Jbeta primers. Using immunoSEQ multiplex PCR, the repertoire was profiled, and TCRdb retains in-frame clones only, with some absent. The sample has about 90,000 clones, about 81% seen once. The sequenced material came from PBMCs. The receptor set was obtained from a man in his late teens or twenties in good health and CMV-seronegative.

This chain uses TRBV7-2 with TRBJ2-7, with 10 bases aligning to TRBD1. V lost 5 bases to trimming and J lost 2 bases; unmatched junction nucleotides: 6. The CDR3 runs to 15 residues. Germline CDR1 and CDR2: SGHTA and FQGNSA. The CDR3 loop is CASSIGQGDAYEQYF. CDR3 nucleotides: TGTGCCAGCAGCATCGGACAGGGGGATGCCTACGAGCAGTACTTC. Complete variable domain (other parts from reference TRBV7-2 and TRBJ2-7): GAGVSQSPSNKVTEKGKDVELRCDPISGHTALYWYRQSLGQGLEFLIYFQGNSAPDKSGLPSDRFSAERTGGSVSTLTIQRTQQEDSAVYLCASSIGQGDAYEQYFGPGTRLTVT.

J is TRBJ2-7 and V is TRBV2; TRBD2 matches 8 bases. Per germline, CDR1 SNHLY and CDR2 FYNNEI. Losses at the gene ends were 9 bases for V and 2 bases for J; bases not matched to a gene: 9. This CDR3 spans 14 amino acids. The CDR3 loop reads CASPFSGDPYEQYF. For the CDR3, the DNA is TGTGCCAGTCCCTTTAGCGGGGACCCCTACGAGCAGTACTTC.

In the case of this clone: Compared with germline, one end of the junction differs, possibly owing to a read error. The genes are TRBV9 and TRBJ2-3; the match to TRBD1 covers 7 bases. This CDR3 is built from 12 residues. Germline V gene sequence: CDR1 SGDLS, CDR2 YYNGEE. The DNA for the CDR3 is TGTGCCAGCAGCCCTAGGGGACAGCTTCTACATTTT. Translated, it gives CASSPRGQLLHF.